This T cell receptor (beta chain) was captured in a study of post-analysis software for immune sequencing data. The study, taken as a whole, reports: Normalized Chao1 diversity was significantly lower in multiple sclerosis patients than in controls. TRBV5-6, TRBV5-1 and TRBV20-1 belonged to a set of roughly five TRBV segments that were more frequent in patients than controls.

Unique-molecular-identifier-tagged TCR beta cDNA libraries were used. MiXCR, run by TCRdb on the PCR reads, gives a single entry per CDR3 protein. Of about 820,000 distinct CDR3 sequences listed, roughly 50% are singletons. In regard to this clonotype: Its antigen is still unknown.

The CDR3 is made up of 12 amino acids. V lost 2 bases and J lost 8, with 10 bases in between. CDR1 is SGDLS, CDR2 YYNGEE, per germline. Sequencing was carried out using blood. This chain joins TRBV9 and TRBJ1-2; TRBD1 might be the D (5 bases). The TCR comes from a girl aged 5-17 years with multiple sclerosis. CDR3 in DNA: TGTGCCAGCAGCGTCAGGGATAGGGGCTACACCTTC. This sequence encodes CASSVRDRGYTF.